Following are 25 T cell receptor beta chains from one sample sequenced in a study of T cell repertoires in cytomegalovirus infection. These receptors lack a known antigen. MiXCR, applied by TCRdb to the reads, yields one record per CDR3 protein. The sample holds just over 450,000 distinct CDR3 sequences, under 45% seen once. The source material was cultured PBMCs, sampled from culture after CMV antigen stimulation. Receptors were obtained from a human donor in good health (CMV status not recorded). Some clones in this sample may be carry-over from other donors' samples.

There are a few counts of this clonotype. The junction differs from germline at one of its ends, possibly a read error. The V call is TRBV19, the J call TRBJ1-5, with 10 bases matching TRBD1. The CDR3 contains 16 residues. Germline V CDR1 and CDR2: LNHDA, SQIVND (reference sequence). In DNA, the CDR3 is TGTGCCAGTAGTTCCCGGACAGGGGGTAGCGATCAGCCCCAGCATTTT. The encoded protein is CASSSRTGGSDQPQHF.

This clonotype was detected a few times. The rearrangement links TRBV6-6 to TRBJ2-7; 7 positions match TRBD1. CDR1 and CDR2 (germline): MNHNY, SVGAGI (reference sequence). This CDR3 has 13 residues. With 4 bases clipped from V and 4 bases from J, the junction kept 4 bases outside the gene matches. The CDR3 DNA sequence: TGTGCCAGCAGTTCCACAGGGGTTTACGAGCAGTACTTC. It specifies CASSSTGVYEQYF.

The table lists this clonotype with a few counts. V is TRBV5-6 and J is TRBJ1-1; 11 positions match TRBD1. There are 15 residues in the CDR3. The junction had 5 bases not matched to a gene; V was cut back by 5 bases and J by 2 bases. The germline CDR1 and CDR2 sequences are SGHDT and YYEEEE. Here the CDR3 reads CASRAGTGGNTEAFF. CDR3 bases: TGTGCCAGCAGAGCCGGGACAGGGGGTAACACTGAAGCTTTCTTT.

V is TRBV11-2 and J is TRBJ2-7, with D perhaps being TRBD1 or TRBD2 (5 bases each). The CDR3 has 15 residues. The V end was cut by 2 bases, the J end by 5 bases, with 16 bases between. Germline values: CDR1 SGHAT, CDR2 FQNNGV. In DNA form, the CDR3 reads TGTGCCAGCAGCTTATCGGGGCAAGAATGGCACGAGCAGTACTTC. It codes for CASSLSGQEWHEQYF.

The V gene is TRBV6-6, the J gene TRBJ2-3, with no clear D. V dropped 4 bases and J dropped 6 bases, with 5 bases sitting between them. CDR3 length: 11 amino acids. The germline V gene encodes CDR1 MNHNY and CDR2 SVGAGI (reference sequence). The CDR3 loop reads CASSSQDTQYF. The CDR3, as DNA: TGTGCCAGCAGTTCCCAGGATACGCAGTATTTT.

The V and J genes are TRBV27 and TRBJ1-2; a possible D gene is TRBD1 (5 bases). The CDR3 length is 18 residues. V was shortened by 3 bases and J by 8 bases, with 28 bases between the two germline ends. Germline assignment: CDR1 MNHEY and CDR2 SMNVEV (reference sequence). In DNA, the CDR3 is TGTGCCAGCAGTTTGACGGCCCCTGGGGGGAGGCTCCGTTGGGGCTACACCTTC. Translated: CASSLTAPGGRLRWGYTF.

The sample holds a few counts of this clonotype. The V call is TRBV7-2, the J call TRBJ1-2, with D perhaps matching TRBD1 (5 bases). Germline V gene lookup returns CDR1 SGHTA and CDR2 FQGNSA. This CDR3 spans 15 amino acids. Trimming removed 2 bases from V and 4 bases from J, with 14 bases in between. CDR3 amino acids: CASSLRAGLSYGYTF. CDR3 nucleotides: TGTGCCAGCAGCTTACGGGCAGGGCTTAGCTATGGCTACACCTTC.

V and J are TRBV20-1 and TRBJ2-1; 7 nucleotides match TRBD2. Germline values: CDR1 DFQATT, CDR2 SNEGSKA (reference sequence). CDR3 length: 15 amino acids. Germline trimming cut 7 bases from V and 6 bases from J; bases unmatched to any gene: 15. The CDR3 spells CSVSSWGRAPNEQFF. The CDR3 DNA follows: TGCAGTGTCAGTAGCTGGGGGAGGGCCCCCAATGAGCAGTTCTTC.

This clonotype has at least ten counts. CDR3 residues: CASSFFRQETQYF. The CDR3 coding sequence is TGTGCCAGCAGCTTTTTTAGGCAAGAGACCCAGTACTTC. The chain links TRBV7-6 to TRBJ2-5; no firm D call. Germline CDR1 is SGHVS and CDR2 is FNYEAQ. V was shortened by 3 bases and J by 2 bases, with 7 bases between the two germline ends. CDR3 length equals 13 residues.

The rearrangement uses TRBV12-3 or TRBV12-4 and TRBJ2-1, with D perhaps assigned TRBD1 or TRBD2 (5 bases each). Between the trimmed V and J ends, which lost 8 bases and 2 bases, there was a span of 16 bases. This CDR3 spans 15 amino acids. CDR3 sequence: CASSLGWGTYNEQFF. Here the CDR3 DNA reads TGTGCCAGCTCACTTGGGTGGGGGACCTACAATGAGCAGTTCTTC.

This clonotype turned up a few times. The chain combines TRBV12-3 or TRBV12-4 with TRBJ2-5; unclear D gene. CDR3 length: 17 amino acids. Trimming removed 1 base from V and 3 bases from J, with 18 bases in between. Here the CDR3 DNA reads TGTGCCAGCAGTTTAGGGTTAATGGAATCTGGGGAAGAGACCCAGTACTTC. Protein sequence: CASSLGLMESGEETQYF.

This clonotype has only a few counts. The rearrangement uses TRBV23-1 and TRBJ2-5; D may be TRBD2 (6 bases). TRBV23-1 has ORF status, its function being uncertain. Trimming removed 0 bases at V and 5 bases at J, with 10 bases between. The CDR3 is 14 residues long. The CDR3 nucleotides are TGCGCCAGCAGTCAATCCCCGCTAGCGGAGACCCAGTACTTC. Translating gives CASSQSPLAETQYF.

This chain connects TRBV11-2 to TRBJ2-2; D remains unclear. CDR1 and CDR2 (germline): SGHAT, FQNNGV. Deletions cut 5 bases from V and 4 bases from J, with 14 bases between. The CDR3 is made up of 15 amino acids. The CDR3 DNA reads as TGTGCCAGCAGCACCTGGGCTAAGGGCACCGGGGAGCTGTTTTTT. It translates to CASSTWAKGTGELFF.

This clonotype was seen more than once but under ten times. The chain uses TRBV19 and TRBJ1-2; D not certain. The CDR3 consists of 13 residues. The germline V and J ends were trimmed by 3 bases and 2 bases, with 7 bases remaining between them. Germline loops: CDR1 LNHDA, CDR2 SQIVND (reference sequence). DNA for the CDR3: TGTGCCAGTAGTATGGGCAGCAACTATGGCTACACCTTC. Protein sequence: CASSMGSNYGYTF.

In nucleotides, the CDR3 is TGTGCCAGTAGTCCCGGGACAGGGGTGCTGAATGAGCAGTTCTTC. Amino acid sequence: CASSPGTGVLNEQFF. V gene TRBV19 combines with J gene TRBJ2-1; 10 positions agree with TRBD1. CDR1 is LNHDA, CDR2 SQIVND, per germline (reference sequence). Trimming removed 5 bases from V and 7 bases from J; junction bases left unmatched: 8. The CDR3 covers 15 residues.

This clonotype occurred a few times. The chain couples TRBV6-1 to TRBJ1-5, with D maybe TRBD1 (5 bases). CDR3 size: 18 residues. Germline assignment: CDR1 MNHNS and CDR2 SASEGT. The V end was cut by 4 bases, the J end by 0 bases, with 19 bases between. In DNA form, the CDR3 reads TGTGCCAGCAGTGGTCCGTTAGGGACCACATATAGCAATCAGCCCCAGCATTTT. Translated: CASSGPLGTTYSNQPQHF.

The chain combines TRBV6-5 with TRBJ1-2, with D unresolved. The CDR3 covers 12 residues. V was shortened by 4 bases and J by 8 bases, with 11 bases between the two germline ends. CDR1 and CDR2 (germline): MNHEY, SVGAGI. The chain's CDR3 is CASSSEAGGYTF. The CDR3 DNA follows: TGTGCCAGCAGTTCGGAAGCTGGGGGCTACACCTTC.

The rearrangement links TRBV20-1 to TRBJ2-2; unclear D gene. Trimming removed 1 base from V and 8 bases from J, with 11 bases in between. Germline V gene data show CDR1 as DFQATT and CDR2 as SNEGSKA (reference sequence). CDR3 size: 13 residues. DNA for the CDR3: TGCAGTGCTAGAGGGTTTGTGACTGGGGAGCTGTTTTTT. Translated: CSARGFVTGELFF.

The table lists this clonotype with a few counts. This sequence joins TRBV7-6 and TRBJ1-1; possibly TRBD1 for D (5 bases). V was cut by 4 bases and J by 1 base, with 10 bases left in between. Germline CDR1 reads SGHVS; CDR2 reads FNYEAQ. This CDR3 is 14 amino acids long. CDR3 in amino acids: CASSSTVGNTEAFF. CDR3 nucleotide sequence: TGTGCCAGCAGCTCGACAGTAGGGAACACTGAAGCTTTCTTT.

The CDR3 nucleotides read TGCGCCAGCAGCCAAACCGGGAGCGAGACCTACGAGCAGTACTTC. Its translation is CASSQTGSETYEQYF. This chain links TRBV4-1 with TRBJ2-7; D may be TRBD2 (6 bases). V lost 2 bases, J lost 2 bases, and 13 bases lay in between. CDR1 is MGHRA, CDR2 YSYEKL, per germline. There are 15 residues in the CDR3.

This sequence joins TRBV7-2 and TRBJ2-5, with D possibly being TRBD1 or TRBD2 (6 bases each). Trimming stripped 4 bases from V and 4 bases from J, with 22 bases between. The CDR3 has 17 amino acids. Germline-derived CDR1 and CDR2 are SGHTA and FQGNSA. The DNA of the CDR3 is TGTGCCAGCAGCTCTCAACCGGGGGCAGGGAGTCGAGAGACCCAGTACTTC. Its protein product is CASSSQPGAGSRETQYF. Together with reference TRBV7-2 and TRBJ2-5, the CDR3 gives the full variable domain: GAGVSQSPSNKVTEKGKDVELRCDPISGHTALYWYRQSLGQGLEFLIYFQGNSAPDKSGLPSDRFSAERTGGSVSTLTIQRTQQEDSAVYLCASSSQPGAGSRETQYFGPGTRLLVL.

This clonotype was observed at least ten times. The rearrangement uses TRBV7-2 and TRBJ1-4; TRBD1 agrees at 8 bases. There are 14 residues in the CDR3. CDR1 is SGHTA and CDR2 is FQGNSA in the germline V gene. The ends lost 7 bases at V and 8 bases at J; junction bases unmatched: 9. The CDR3: CASTVGQGGEKLFF. CDR3 bases: TGTGCCAGCACCGTAGGACAGGGAGGGGAAAAACTGTTTTTT.

The gene calls are TRBV4-1 and TRBJ2-7; the D gene is possibly TRBD2 (6 bases). Germline CDR1 reads MGHRA; CDR2 reads YSYEKL. The V end lost 0 bases, the J end lost 0 bases, and 15 bases lay between the germline ends. The CDR3 runs to 17 residues. The CDR3 spells CASSQEWVAGTSYEQYF. The CDR3 DNA sequence: TGCGCCAGCAGCCAAGAATGGGTCGCGGGGACCTCCTACGAGCAGTACTTC.

This chain links TRBV2 with TRBJ2-5; 10 positions agree with TRBD1. Germline CDR1 reads SNHLY; CDR2 reads FYNNEI. CDR3 size: 12 residues. V dropped 6 bases and J dropped 7; count of bases not matched to a gene: 2. CDR3 DNA: TGTGCCAGCAGGGACAGGGGGACGACCCAGTACTTC. Protein sequence: CASRDRGTTQYF.

This clonotype turned up a few times. The CDR3 protein is CASSPQVAGTQYF. CDR3 nucleotide sequence: TGTGCCAGCAGCCCCCAGGTTGCCGGGACCCAGTACTTC. This chain links TRBV7-6 with TRBJ2-5, with unresolved D. The CDR3 contains 13 residues. Germline V gene data show CDR1 as SGHVS and CDR2 as FNYEAQ. Trimming took 5 bases from V and 7 from J, leaving 14 bases between them.